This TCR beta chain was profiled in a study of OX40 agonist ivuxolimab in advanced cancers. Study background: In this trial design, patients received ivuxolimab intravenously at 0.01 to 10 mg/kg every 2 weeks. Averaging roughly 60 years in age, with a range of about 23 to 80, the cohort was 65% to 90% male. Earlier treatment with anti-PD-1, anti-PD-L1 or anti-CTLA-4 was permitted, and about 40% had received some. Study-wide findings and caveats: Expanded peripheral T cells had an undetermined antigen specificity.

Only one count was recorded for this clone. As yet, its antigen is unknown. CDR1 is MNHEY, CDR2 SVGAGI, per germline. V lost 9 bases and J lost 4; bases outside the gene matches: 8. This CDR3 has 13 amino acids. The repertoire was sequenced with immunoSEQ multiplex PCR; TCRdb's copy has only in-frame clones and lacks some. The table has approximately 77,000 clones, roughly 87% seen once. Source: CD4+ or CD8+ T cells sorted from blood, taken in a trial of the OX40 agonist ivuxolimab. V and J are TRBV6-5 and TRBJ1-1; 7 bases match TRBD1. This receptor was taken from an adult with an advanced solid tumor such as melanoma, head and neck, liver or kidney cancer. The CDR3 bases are TGTGCCAGTCACAGGGGCGGGGGCACTGAAGCTTTCTTT. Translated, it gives CASHRGGGTEAFF.